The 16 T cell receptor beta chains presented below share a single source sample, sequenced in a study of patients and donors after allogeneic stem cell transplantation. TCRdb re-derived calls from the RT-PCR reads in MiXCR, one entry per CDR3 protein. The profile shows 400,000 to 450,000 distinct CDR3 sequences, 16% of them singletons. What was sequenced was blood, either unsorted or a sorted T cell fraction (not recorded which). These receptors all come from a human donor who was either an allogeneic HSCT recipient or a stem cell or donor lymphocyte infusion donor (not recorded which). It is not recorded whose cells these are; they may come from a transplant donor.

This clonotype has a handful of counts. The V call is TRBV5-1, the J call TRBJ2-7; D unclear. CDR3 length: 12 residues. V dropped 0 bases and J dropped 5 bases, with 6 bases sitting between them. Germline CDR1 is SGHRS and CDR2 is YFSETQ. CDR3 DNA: TGCGCCAGCAGCTTGGGGAACCACGAGCAGTACTTC. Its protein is CASSLGNHEQYF. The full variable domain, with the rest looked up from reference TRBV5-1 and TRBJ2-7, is KAGVTQTPRYLIKTRGQQVTLSCSPISGHRSVSWYQQTPGQGLQFLFEYFSETQRNKGNFPGRFSGRQFSNSRSEMNVSTLELGDSALYLCASSLGNHEQYFGPGTRLTVT.

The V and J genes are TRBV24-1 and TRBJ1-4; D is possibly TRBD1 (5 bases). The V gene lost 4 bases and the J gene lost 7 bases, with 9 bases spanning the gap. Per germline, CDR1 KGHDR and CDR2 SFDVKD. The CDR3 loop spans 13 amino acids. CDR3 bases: TGTGCCACCAGTGACCCAGGGAGTGAAAAACTGTTTTTT. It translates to CATSDPGSEKLFF.

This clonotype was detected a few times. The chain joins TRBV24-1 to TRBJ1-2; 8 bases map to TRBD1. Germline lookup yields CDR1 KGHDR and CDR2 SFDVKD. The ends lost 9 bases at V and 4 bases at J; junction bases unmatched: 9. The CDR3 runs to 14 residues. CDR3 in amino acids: CATFKRDRSYGYTF. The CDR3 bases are TGTGCCACCTTTAAGAGGGACAGGTCCTATGGCTACACCTTC.

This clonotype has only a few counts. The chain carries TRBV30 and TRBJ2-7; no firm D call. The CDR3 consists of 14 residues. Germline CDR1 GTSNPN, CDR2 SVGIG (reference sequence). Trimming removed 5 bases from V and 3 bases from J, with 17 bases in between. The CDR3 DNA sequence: TGTGCCTGGCGCCTCAGCCCTAGGGACTACGAGCAGTACTTC. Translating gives CAWRLSPRDYEQYF.

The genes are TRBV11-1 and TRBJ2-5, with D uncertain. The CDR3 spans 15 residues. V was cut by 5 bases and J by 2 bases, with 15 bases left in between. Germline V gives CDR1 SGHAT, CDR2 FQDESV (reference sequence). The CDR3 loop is CASSEIFGRQETQYF. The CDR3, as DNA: TGTGCCAGCAGCGAAATTTTCGGCAGGCAAGAGACCCAGTACTTC.

The CDR3: CATSTGGPYEAFF. The CDR3, as DNA: TGTGCCACCTCGACAGGGGGACCTTATGAAGCTTTCTTT. V is TRBV28 and J is TRBJ1-1; TRBD1 agrees at 9 bases. The germline CDR1 and CDR2 sequences are MDHEN and SYDVKM. V lost 10 bases to trimming and J lost 7 bases; unmatched junction nucleotides: 10. This CDR3 is 13 amino acids long. The full variable domain, in which reference TRBV28 and TRBJ1-1 provide the parts outside the CDR3, is DVKVTQSSRYLVKRTGEKVFLECVQDMDHENMFWYRQDPGLGLRLIYFSYDVKMKEKGDIPEGYSVSREKKERFSLILESASTNQTSMYLCATSTGGPYEAFFGQGTRLTVV.

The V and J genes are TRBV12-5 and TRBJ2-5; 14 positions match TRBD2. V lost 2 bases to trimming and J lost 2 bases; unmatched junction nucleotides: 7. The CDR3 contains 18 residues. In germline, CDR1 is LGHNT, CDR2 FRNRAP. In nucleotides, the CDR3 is TGTGCTAGTGGTTTGTCACCGGGACTAGCGGGAGTTCAAGAGACCCAGTACTTC. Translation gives CASGLSPGLAGVQETQYF.

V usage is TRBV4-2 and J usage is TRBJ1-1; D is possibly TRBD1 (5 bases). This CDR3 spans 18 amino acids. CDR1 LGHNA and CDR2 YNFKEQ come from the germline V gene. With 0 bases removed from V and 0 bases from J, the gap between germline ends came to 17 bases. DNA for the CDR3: TGTGCCAGCAGCCAAGAGTATTGGGGGGGGTCAATGAACACTGAAGCTTTCTTT. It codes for CASSQEYWGGSMNTEAFF.

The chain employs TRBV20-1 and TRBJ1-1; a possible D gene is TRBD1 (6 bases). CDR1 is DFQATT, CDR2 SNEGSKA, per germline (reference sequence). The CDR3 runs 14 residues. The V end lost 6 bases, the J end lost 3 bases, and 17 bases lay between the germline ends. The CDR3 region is CSARRIQGYTEAFF. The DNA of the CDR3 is TGCAGTGCCAGGCGGATACAGGGATACACTGAAGCTTTCTTT.

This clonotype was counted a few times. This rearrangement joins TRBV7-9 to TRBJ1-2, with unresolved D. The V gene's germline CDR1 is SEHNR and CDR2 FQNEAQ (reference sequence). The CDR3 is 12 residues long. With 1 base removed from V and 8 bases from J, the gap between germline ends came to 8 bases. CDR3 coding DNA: TGTGCCAGCAGCTTAGTTCCCGGAGGCTACACCTTC. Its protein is CASSLVPGGYTF. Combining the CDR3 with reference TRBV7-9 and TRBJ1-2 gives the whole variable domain DTGVSQNPRHKITKRGQNVTFRCDPISEHNRLYWYRQTLGQGPEFLTYFQNEAQLEKSRLLSDRFSAERPKGSFSTLEIQRTEQGDSAMYLCASSLVPGGYTFGSGTRLTVV.

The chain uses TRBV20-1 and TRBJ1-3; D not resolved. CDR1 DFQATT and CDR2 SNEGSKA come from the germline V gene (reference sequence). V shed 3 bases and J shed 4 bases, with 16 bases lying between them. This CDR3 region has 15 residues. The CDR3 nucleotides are TGCAGTGCTAGGTCGATCACTCTCGGGGGAAACACCATATATTTT. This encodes CSARSITLGGNTIYF.

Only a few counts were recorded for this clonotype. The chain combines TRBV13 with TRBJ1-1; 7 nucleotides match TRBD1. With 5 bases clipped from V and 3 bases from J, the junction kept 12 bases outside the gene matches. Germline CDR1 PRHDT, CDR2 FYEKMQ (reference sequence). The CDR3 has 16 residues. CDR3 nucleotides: TGTGCCAGCAGCCGAACGGGGGAGGGGGCGGACACTGAAGCTTTCTTT. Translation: CASSRTGEGADTEAFF.

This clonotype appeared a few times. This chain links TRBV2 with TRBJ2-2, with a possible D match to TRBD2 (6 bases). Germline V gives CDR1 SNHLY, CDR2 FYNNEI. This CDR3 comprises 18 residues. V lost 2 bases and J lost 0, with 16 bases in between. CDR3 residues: CASSEIQSGVANTGELFF. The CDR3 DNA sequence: TGTGCCAGCAGTGAAATCCAGTCGGGAGTCGCGAACACCGGGGAGCTGTTTTTT.

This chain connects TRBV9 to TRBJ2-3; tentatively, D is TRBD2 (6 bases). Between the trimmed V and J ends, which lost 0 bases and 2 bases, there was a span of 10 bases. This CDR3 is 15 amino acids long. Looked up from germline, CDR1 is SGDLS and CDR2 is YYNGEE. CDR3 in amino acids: CASSVEGGNTDTQYF. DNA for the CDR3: TGTGCCAGCAGCGTAGAGGGCGGGAACACAGATACGCAGTATTTT.

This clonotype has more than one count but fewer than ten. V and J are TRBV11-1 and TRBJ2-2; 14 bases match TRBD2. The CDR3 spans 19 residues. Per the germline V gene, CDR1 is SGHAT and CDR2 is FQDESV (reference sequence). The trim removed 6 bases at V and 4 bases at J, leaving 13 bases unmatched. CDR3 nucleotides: TGTGCCAGCAGAACCAGGGGGACTAGCGGGAGAAAGTCCACCGGGGAGCTGTTTTTT. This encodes CASRTRGTSGRKSTGELFF. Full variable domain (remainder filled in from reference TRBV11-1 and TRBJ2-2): EAEVAQSPRYKITEKSQAVAFWCDPISGHATLYWYRQILGQGPELLVQFQDESVVDDSQLPKDRFSAERLKGVDSTLKIQPAELGDSAMYLCASRTRGTSGRKSTGELFFGEGSRLTVL.

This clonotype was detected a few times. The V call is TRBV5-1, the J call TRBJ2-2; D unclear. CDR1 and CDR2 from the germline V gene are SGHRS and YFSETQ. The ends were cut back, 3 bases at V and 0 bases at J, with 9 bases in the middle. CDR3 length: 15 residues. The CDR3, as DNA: TGCGCCAGCAGCTGGACCTCAGCGAACACCGGGGAGCTGTTTTTT. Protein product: CASSWTSANTGELFF. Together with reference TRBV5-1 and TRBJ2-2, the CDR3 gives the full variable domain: KAGVTQTPRYLIKTRGQQVTLSCSPISGHRSVSWYQQTPGQGLQFLFEYFSETQRNKGNFPGRFSGRQFSNSRSEMNVSTLELGDSALYLCASSWTSANTGELFFGEGSRLTVL.